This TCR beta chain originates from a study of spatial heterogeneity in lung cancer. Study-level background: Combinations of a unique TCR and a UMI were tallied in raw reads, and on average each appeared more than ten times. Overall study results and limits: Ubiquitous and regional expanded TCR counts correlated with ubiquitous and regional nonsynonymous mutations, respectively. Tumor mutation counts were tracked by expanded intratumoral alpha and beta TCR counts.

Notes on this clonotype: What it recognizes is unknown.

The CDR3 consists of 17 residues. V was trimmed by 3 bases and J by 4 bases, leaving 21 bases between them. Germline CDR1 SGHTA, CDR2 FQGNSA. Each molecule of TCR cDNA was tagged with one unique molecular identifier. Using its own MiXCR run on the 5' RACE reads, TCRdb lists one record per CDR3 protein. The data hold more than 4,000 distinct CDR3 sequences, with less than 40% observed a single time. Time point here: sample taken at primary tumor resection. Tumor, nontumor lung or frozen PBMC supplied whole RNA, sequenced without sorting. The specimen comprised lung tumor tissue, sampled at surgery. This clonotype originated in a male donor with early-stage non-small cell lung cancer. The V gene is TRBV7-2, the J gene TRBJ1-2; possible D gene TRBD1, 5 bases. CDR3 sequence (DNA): TGTGCCAGCAGCTTGCGGGCGACAGCCCAACTGCCCTATGGCTACACCTTC. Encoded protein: CASSLRATAQLPYGYTF.